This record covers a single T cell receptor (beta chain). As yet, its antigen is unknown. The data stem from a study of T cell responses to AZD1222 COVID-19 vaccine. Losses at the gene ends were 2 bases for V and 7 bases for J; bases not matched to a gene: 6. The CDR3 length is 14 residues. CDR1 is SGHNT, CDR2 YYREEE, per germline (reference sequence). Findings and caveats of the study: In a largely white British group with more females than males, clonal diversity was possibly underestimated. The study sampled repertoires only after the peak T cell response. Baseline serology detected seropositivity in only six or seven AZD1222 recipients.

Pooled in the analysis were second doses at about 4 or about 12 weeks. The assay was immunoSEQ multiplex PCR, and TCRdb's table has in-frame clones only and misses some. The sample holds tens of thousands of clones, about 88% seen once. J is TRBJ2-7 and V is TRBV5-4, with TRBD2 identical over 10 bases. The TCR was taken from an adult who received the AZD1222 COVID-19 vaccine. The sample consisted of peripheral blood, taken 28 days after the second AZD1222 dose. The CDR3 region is CASSLGTSALEQYV. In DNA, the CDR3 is TGTGCCAGCAGCTTAGGGACTAGCGCGCTGGAGCAGTACGTC.